This T cell receptor beta chain was recorded in a study of monozygotic twins with inflammatory bowel disease. In germline, CDR1 is SGHRS, CDR2 YFSETQ. CDR3 length: 13 amino acids. TCRdb re-called the 5' RACE reads and gives one entry per CDR3 protein, without DNA. The repertoire table contains about 420,000 distinct CDR3 sequences. Specimen: blood. This sequence was found in a human donor with ulcerative colitis or Crohn's disease, or a healthy co-twin of an affected twin (not recorded which). V and J are TRBV5-1 and TRBJ2-5. The chain's CDR3 is CASSLPPAETQYF.